This is a list of T cell receptor beta chains from one sample in a study of graft-versus-host responses after intestinal transplantation. Their recognized antigens are unknown. The repertoire was sequenced with immunoSEQ multiplex PCR; TCRdb's copy has only in-frame clones and lacks some. In the table there are around 90,000 clones, roughly 92% of which are singletons. Here the sequenced sample was unstimulated CD4+ T cells sorted from spleen or lymph node cells, taken before intestinal transplant. Every receptor here comes from a human donor who received an intestinal transplant. Each CDR3 is given with its conserved first and last residue. Each record gives: D gene, V gene, clone size, J gene, CDR3 protein, CDR3 DNA. A D gene is named only where the DNA matches it firmly. A row's size may be missing; if present it is once, few, many or a size class.

d_call: TRBD2
v_call: TRBV5-8
clone_size: NA
j_call: TRBJ2-1
cdr3_aa: CASSPPTSGGYYNEQFF
cdr3_nt: TGTGCCAGCAGCCCACCGACTAGCGGGGGATACTACAATGAGCAGTTCTTC

d_call: NA
v_call: TRBV28
clone_size: NA
j_call: TRBJ2-7
cdr3_aa: CASTQADSYEQYF
cdr3_nt: TGTGCCAGCACCCAGGCCGACTCCTACGAGCAGTACTTC

d_call: NA
v_call: TRBV27
clone_size: NA
j_call: TRBJ1-2
cdr3_aa: CASRTRSNGVGGYTF
cdr3_nt: TGTGCCAGCCGGACAAGGTCCAATGGGGTTGGTGGCTACACCTTC

d_call: TRBD1
v_call: TRBV7-7
clone_size: NA
j_call: TRBJ2-7
cdr3_aa: CASSFGTGGEQYF
cdr3_nt: TGTGCCAGCAGCTTCGGGACAGGGGGCGAGCAGTACTTC

d_call: NA
v_call: TRBV5-6
clone_size: NA
j_call: TRBJ2-5
cdr3_aa: CASSLDYLRGTQYF
cdr3_nt: TGTGCCAGCAGCTTGGACTATCTAAGGGGGACCCAGTACTTC

d_call: TRBD2
v_call: TRBV27
clone_size: NA
j_call: TRBJ2-5
cdr3_aa: CASSLGGLAGGPETQYF
cdr3_nt: TGTGCCAGCAGTTTAGGGGGACTAGCGGGAGGGCCAGAGACCCAGTACTTC

d_call: TRBD2
v_call: TRBV6-5
clone_size: NA
j_call: TRBJ2-7
cdr3_aa: CASSELAGGFEQYF
cdr3_nt: TGTGCCAGCAGTGAACTAGCGGGAGGATTCGAGCAGTACTTC

d_call: TRBD2
v_call: TRBV7-9
clone_size: NA
j_call: TRBJ2-1
cdr3_aa: CASSLKREVYEQFF
cdr3_nt: TGTGCCAGCAGCTTAAAGCGGGAGGTCTATGAGCAGTTCTTC

d_call: NA
v_call: TRBV7-2
clone_size: NA
j_call: TRBJ1-1
cdr3_aa: CASSPQRGTEAFF
cdr3_nt: TGTGCCAGCAGCCCCCAGCGGGGGACTGAAGCTTTCTTT

d_call: TRBD1
v_call: TRBV18
clone_size: NA
j_call: TRBJ2-3
cdr3_aa: CASSPRTGGDTQYF
cdr3_nt: TGTGCCAGCTCACCACGGACAGGGGGAGATACGCAGTATTTT

d_call: TRBD2
v_call: TRBV5-1
clone_size: NA
j_call: TRBJ2-1
cdr3_aa: CASSLEDSSGDEQFF
cdr3_nt: TGCGCCAGCAGCTTGGAAGACTCAAGCGGGGATGAGCAGTTCTTC

d_call: TRBD2
v_call: TRBV9
clone_size: NA
j_call: TRBJ2-1
cdr3_aa: CASSVVGAGMYNEQFF
cdr3_nt: TGTGCCAGCAGCGTAGTCGGAGCGGGAATGTACAATGAGCAGTTCTTC

d_call: TRBD1
v_call: TRBV18
clone_size: once
j_call: TRBJ2-3
cdr3_aa: CASSPQTGSNTQYF
cdr3_nt: TGTGCCAGCTCACCGCAGACAGGGTCGAATACGCAGTATTTT

d_call: NA
v_call: TRBV27
clone_size: NA
j_call: TRBJ2-6
cdr3_aa: CAGSFLPRGYGANVLTF
cdr3_nt: TGTGCCGGCAGTTTCCTGCCCAGGGGTTATGGGGCCAACGTCCTGACTTTC

d_call: TRBD1
v_call: TRBV28
clone_size: NA
j_call: TRBJ2-1
cdr3_aa: CASSSGQGMDLYNEQFF
cdr3_nt: TGTGCCAGCAGTTCAGGACAGGGGATGGATCTCTACAATGAGCAGTTCTTC

d_call: TRBD2
v_call: TRBV9
clone_size: NA
j_call: TRBJ2-1
cdr3_aa: CASSVRTSSYNEQFF
cdr3_nt: TGTGCCAGCAGCGTCAGGACTAGCTCCTACAATGAGCAGTTCTTC

d_call: NA
v_call: TRBV7-2
clone_size: NA
j_call: TRBJ1-2
cdr3_aa: CASSLGIGRGSYGYTF
cdr3_nt: TGTGCCAGCAGCTTAGGGATAGGCAGGGGAAGCTATGGCTACACCTTC

d_call: TRBD2
v_call: TRBV9
clone_size: NA
j_call: TRBJ2-3
cdr3_aa: CASSVYSGRAADTQYF
cdr3_nt: TGTGCCAGCAGCGTATACAGCGGGAGGGCCGCAGATACGCAGTATTTT

d_call: NA
v_call: TRBV19
clone_size: NA
j_call: TRBJ2-5
cdr3_aa: CASSTKETQYF
cdr3_nt: TGTGCCAGTAGTACAAAAGAGACCCAGTACTTC

d_call: TRBD2
v_call: TRBV11-2
clone_size: NA
j_call: TRBJ2-1
cdr3_aa: CASSPTAGVDSGEQFF
cdr3_nt: TGTGCCAGCAGCCCAACAGCGGGAGTGGATTCGGGCGAGCAGTTCTTC

d_call: NA
v_call: TRBV10-3
clone_size: NA
j_call: TRBJ2-3
cdr3_aa: CAISTGTSTDTQYF
cdr3_nt: TGTGCCATCAGCACCGGGACAAGCACAGATACGCAGTATTTT

d_call: NA
v_call: TRBV5-4
clone_size: NA
j_call: TRBJ2-7
cdr3_aa: CASSSEPGTVYEQYF
cdr3_nt: TGTGCCAGCAGTTCCGAACCCGGGACGGTCTACGAGCAGTACTTC